Listed below are T cell receptor beta chains from one sample, sequenced in a study of T-cell memory formation after mild COVID-19. TCRdb redid the calling of the 5' RACE reads with MiXCR, one entry per CDR3 protein. The sample lists under 200,000 distinct CDR3 sequences; around a third were seen once. The material sequenced was PBMCs or a T cell subset sorted from them (not recorded which). The receptor set was obtained from an adult woman who had mild COVID-19 (a few samples of this study predate the infection). Cell type and time point are not known. CDR3s include the opening cysteine and the closing phenylalanine or tryptophan. The order of the fields is D gene, J gene, V gene, clone size, CDR3 protein, CDR3 DNA. D genes are given only for firm matches. Not every row has a clone size; where given, it reads once, few, many or a size class.

-,TRBJ1-2,TRBV19,few,CASTPSRGYYGYTF,TGTGCCAGTACCCCTTCGAGGGGGTACTATGGCTACACCTTC
-,TRBJ2-7,TRBV11-3,-,CASKTGDLGYEQYF,TGTGCCAGCAAAACCGGGGATCTGGGATACGAGCAGTACTTC
TRBD1,TRBJ1-2,TRBV3-1,-,CASSDPGQGDYGYTF,TGTGCCAGCAGCGACCCAGGACAGGGCGACTATGGCTACACCTTC
-,TRBJ1-2,TRBV24-1,-,CATSPTGSNYGYTF,TGTGCCACCAGTCCTACAGGGTCTAACTATGGCTACACCTTC
-,TRBJ1-1,TRBV30,-,CAWRGENTEAFF,TGTGCCTGGAGGGGGGAGAACACTGAAGCTTTCTTT
TRBD1,TRBJ1-2,TRBV15,-,CATSASGQMTGYTF,TGTGCCACCAGCGCCTCGGGACAGATGACTGGCTACACCTTC
TRBD1,TRBJ2-7,TRBV5-1,once,CASSRGDRGAEQYF,TGCGCCAGCAGCCGCGGGGACAGGGGCGCGGAGCAGTACTTC
TRBD1,TRBJ1-1,TRBV19,-,CATTRDRVDTEAFF,TGTGCCACGACTCGCGACAGGGTTGACACTGAAGCTTTCTTT
-,TRBJ2-1,TRBV4-3,-,CASSHSLREQFF,TGCGCCAGCAGCCATAGTCTTCGTGAGCAGTTCTTC
TRBD1,TRBJ1-1,TRBV5-1,-,CASRQGARDSRTEAFF,TGCGCCAGTCGTCAGGGGGCAAGAGACTCCCGCACTGAAGCTTTCTTT
-,TRBJ1-5,TRBV7-9,-,CASSLCMGKQPQHF,TGTGCCAGCAGCTTATGCATGGGGAAGCAGCCCCAGCATTTT
-,TRBJ1-1,TRBV4-1,-,CASSQDTGLYTEAFF,TGCGCCAGCAGCCAAGATACAGGCCTATACACTGAAGCTTTCTTT
-,TRBJ1-6,TRBV30,-,CAWSSDSGLPLHF,TGTGCCTGGAGCTCCGACTCAGGGTTACCCCTCCACTTT
-,TRBJ2-7,TRBV5-1,few,CASGLGGSYEQYF,TGCGCCAGCGGCCTCGGAGGCTCCTACGAGCAGTACTTC
TRBD1,TRBJ2-3,TRBV6-2/TRBV6-3,few,CASSDVAGQGADTQYF,TGTGCCAGCAGTGATGTCGCGGGACAGGGAGCAGATACGCAGTATTTT
TRBD1,TRBJ2-7,TRBV5-1,few,CASSFGTGSYEQYF,TGCGCCAGCAGCTTCGGGACAGGGTCCTACGAGCAGTACTTC
-,TRBJ1-2,TRBV11-2,-,CASSLDRGRASGYTF,TGTGCCAGCAGCTTAGATCGAGGCAGGGCAAGTGGCTACACCTTC
-,TRBJ1-2,TRBV28,-,CASSFKGWGYGYTF,TGTGCCAGCAGTTTTAAGGGCTGGGGCTATGGCTACACCTTC
-,TRBJ1-3,TRBV12-3/TRBV12-4,-,CASSSGTWLRSGNTIYF,TGTGCCAGCAGTTCCGGGACCTGGCTTCGATCTGGAAACACCATATATTTT
TRBD2,TRBJ2-4,TRBV9,-,CASSGGTSGALEQYF,TGTGCCAGCAGCGGAGGGACTAGCGGGGCACTTGAGCAGTACTTC
-,TRBJ1-1,TRBV7-9,-,CASGSVNTEAFF,TGTGCCAGCGGGTCAGTAAACACTGAAGCTTTCTTT
TRBD1,TRBJ1-1,TRBV30,-,CAWRGGGTGGTEAFF,TGTGCCTGGAGGGGGGGAGGGACAGGAGGGACTGAAGCTTTCTTT
TRBD2,TRBJ2-2,TRBV24-1,-,CATSDLWREGVGELFF,TGTGCCACCAGTGATTTGTGGCGGGAGGGCGTCGGGGAGCTGTTTTTT
TRBD1,TRBJ2-7,TRBV7-9,-,CASSLDTGEYF,TGTGCCAGCAGCTTGGATACAGGGGAGTACTTC
-,TRBJ2-7,TRBV12-3/TRBV12-4,-,CASSVNSAGTNQYF,TGTGCCAGCAGTGTGAATAGCGCCGGTACGAATCAGTACTTC
-,TRBJ1-1,TRBV11-2,few,CASSLDPGATEAFF,TGTGCCAGCAGCTTAGATCCGGGGGCCACTGAAGCTTTCTTT
TRBD2,TRBJ2-7,TRBV19,few,CASSIWASGSYEQYF,TGTGCCAGTAGTATTTGGGCTAGCGGATCCTACGAGCAGTACTTC
-,TRBJ1-5,TRBV18,-,CASSPGTNQPQHF,TGTGCCAGCTCACCGGGGACAAATCAGCCCCAGCATTTT
TRBD1,TRBJ1-2,TRBV9,-,CASSVWNRPGQGADYGYTF,TGTGCCAGCAGCGTATGGAACCGACCGGGACAGGGGGCTGACTATGGCTACACCTTC
-,TRBJ2-7,TRBV6-2/TRBV6-3,many,CASRDTGLYEQYF,TGTGCCAGCAGGGACACAGGACTCTACGAGCAGTACTTC
-,TRBJ2-1,TRBV21-1,few,CASSKGSSGRPHEQFF,TGTGCCAGCAGCAAAGGCTCTAGCGGGAGGCCCCATGAGCAGTTCTTC
TRBD1,TRBJ2-1,TRBV5-4,-,CASSLTGGLTYNEQFF,TGTGCCAGCAGCTTAACAGGGGGCTTAACCTACAATGAGCAGTTCTTC
-,TRBJ1-1,TRBV11-2,-,CASSLDRRDFPEAFF,TGTGCCAGCAGCTTAGATCGCCGGGACTTCCCTGAAGCTTTCTTT
-,TRBJ2-2,TRBV6-5,few,CASSYSTSFANTGELFF,TGTGCCAGCAGTTACTCAACGTCGTTCGCGAACACCGGGGAGCTGTTTTTT
TRBD2,TRBJ2-2,TRBV6-5,-,CASSGTSGSTGELFF,TGTGCCAGCAGTGGAACTAGCGGGAGCACCGGGGAGCTGTTTTTT
-,TRBJ2-2,TRBV19,-,CASTETRAGTGELFF,TGTGCCAGTACAGAAACCCGGGCTGGGACCGGGGAGCTGTTTTTT
-,TRBJ2-1,TRBV19,-,CASSSGGNNEQFF,TGTGCCAGTAGTTCTGGAGGGAACAATGAGCAGTTCTTC
-,TRBJ2-1,TRBV5-6,-,CASSLDPAAPHNEQFF,TGTGCCAGCAGCTTGGATCCAGCGGCCCCCCACAATGAGCAGTTCTTC
-,TRBJ1-3,TRBV5-1,-,CASSLSNSGNTIYF,TGCGCCAGCAGCTTATCGAACTCTGGAAACACCATATATTTT
-,TRBJ1-4,TRBV15,-,CATSRTGGVGEKLFF,TGTGCCACCAGCAGGACGGGGGGAGTCGGAGAAAAACTGTTTTTT
-,TRBJ2-7,TRBV4-3,few,CASSLSRTVNYEQCF,TGCGCCAGCAGCCTCTCGCGGACAGTTAACTACGAGCAGTGCTTC
TRBD2,TRBJ2-7,TRBV7-2,-,CASSYKGELAGISYEQYF,TGTGCCAGCAGCTACAAGGGCGAACTAGCGGGAATCTCCTACGAGCAGTACTTC
TRBD2,TRBJ2-3,TRBV7-8,few,CASSLRTSVSVTDTQYF,TGTGCCAGCAGCTTGCGGACTAGCGTGTCAGTCACAGATACGCAGTATTTT
-,TRBJ2-7,TRBV5-1,many,CASSFAGQKYEQYF,TGCGCCAGCAGCTTTGCGGGACAGAAATACGAGCAGTACTTC
-,TRBJ2-1,TRBV13,many,CASIGLRNEQFF,TGTGCCAGCATTGGACTGCGCAATGAGCAGTTCTTC
-,TRBJ2-3,TRBV7-9,-,CASSLPGIADTQYF,TGTGCCAGCAGCTTACCAGGGATAGCAGATACGCAGTATTTT
-,TRBJ1-2,TRBV6-1,-,CASSDGSQANYGYTF,TGTGCCAGCAGTGATGGGTCTCAGGCGAACTATGGCTACACCTTC
-,TRBJ1-4,TRBV30,few,CAWMPSTNEKLFF,TGTGCGTGGATGCCCTCAACTAATGAAAAACTGTTTTTT
TRBD1,TRBJ2-2,TRBV20-1,few,CSAPPGQGPTGELFF,TGCAGTGCTCCCCCGGGACAGGGTCCCACCGGGGAGCTGTTTTTT
-,TRBJ1-2,TRBV3-1,-,CASSPQAVGQRDYGYTF,TGTGCCAGCAGCCCGCAAGCGGTCGGACAGCGAGATTATGGCTACACCTTC
-,TRBJ2-3,TRBV25-1,few,CASSAKPADTQYF,TGTGCCAGCTCCGCTAAGCCCGCGGATACGCAGTATTTT
-,TRBJ1-6,TRBV29-1,-,CSVGVGGSGSPLHF,TGCAGCGTTGGGGTTGGGGGGTCCGGATCACCCCTCCACTTT
TRBD1,TRBJ1-1,TRBV5-1,few,CASSLGYGTVGEAFF,TGCGCCAGCAGCTTGGGGTACGGGACAGTGGGTGAAGCTTTCTTT
-,TRBJ2-3,TRBV9,-,CASSVAWPGSSTDTQYF,TGTGCCAGCAGCGTAGCATGGCCCGGATCGAGCACAGATACGCAGTATTTT